This T cell receptor (beta chain) was recorded in a study of post-analysis software for immune sequencing data. General study results and limits: Five or six TRBV segments, TRBV5-6, TRBV5-1 and TRBV20-1 among them, were found more frequent in patients than controls. Relative to controls, patients with multiple sclerosis showed significantly lower normalized Chao1 diversity.

Every TCR beta cDNA library bore unique molecular identifiers. Around 500,000 cDNA molecules were obtained per 1 to 10 million input T cells. One entry per CDR3 protein results from TCRdb running MiXCR on the PCR reads. This repertoire shows roughly 730,000 distinct CDR3 sequences, approximately 30% found once; its top ten account for roughly 0.53%. With respect to this clonotype: Antigen: not known.

Germline assignment: CDR1 SGHVS and CDR2 FQNEAQ. The CDR3 is 16 amino acids. The J segment lost 0 bases and the V segment lost 1 base, leaving 2 bases of the junction unmatched. The chain carries TRBV7-8 and TRBJ2-4, with TRBD1 matching 8 bases. The source is a girl aged 5 to 17 with multiple sclerosis. The specimen was blood. Here the CDR3 DNA reads TGTGCCAGCAGCTTAGACAGGGGGGTAGCCAAAAACATTCAGTACTTC. Amino acid sequence: CASSLDRGVAKNIQYF. The full variable domain, rest sourced from reference TRBV7-8 and TRBJ2-4, is GAGVSQSPRYKVAKRGQDVALRCDPISGHVSLFWYQQALGQGPEFLTYFQNEAQLDKSGLPSDRFFAERPEGSVSTLKIQRTQQEDSAVYLCASSLDRGVAKNIQYFGAGTRLSVL.